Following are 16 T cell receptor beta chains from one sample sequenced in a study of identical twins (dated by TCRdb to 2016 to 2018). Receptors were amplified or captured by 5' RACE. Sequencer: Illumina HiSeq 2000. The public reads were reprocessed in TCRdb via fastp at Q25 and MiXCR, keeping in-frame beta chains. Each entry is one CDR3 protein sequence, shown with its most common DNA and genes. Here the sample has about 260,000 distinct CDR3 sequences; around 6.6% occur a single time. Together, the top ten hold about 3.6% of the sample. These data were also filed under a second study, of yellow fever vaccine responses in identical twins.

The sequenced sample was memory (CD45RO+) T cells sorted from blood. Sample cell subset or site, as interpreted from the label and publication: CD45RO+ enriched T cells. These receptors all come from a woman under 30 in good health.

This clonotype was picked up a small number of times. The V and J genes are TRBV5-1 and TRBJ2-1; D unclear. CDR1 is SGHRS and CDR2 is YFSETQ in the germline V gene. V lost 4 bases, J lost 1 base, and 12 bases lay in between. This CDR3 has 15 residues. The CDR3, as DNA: TGCGCCAGCAGCGTGAAAGCCACTTCCTACAATGAGCAGTTCTTC. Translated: CASSVKATSYNEQFF.

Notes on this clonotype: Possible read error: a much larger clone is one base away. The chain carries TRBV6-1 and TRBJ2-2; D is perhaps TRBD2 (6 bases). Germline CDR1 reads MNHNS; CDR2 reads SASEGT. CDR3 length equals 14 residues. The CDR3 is CASRSDSYTGGLFF. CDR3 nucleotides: TGTGCCAGCAGATCCGACAGCTACACCGGGGGGCTGTTTTTT.

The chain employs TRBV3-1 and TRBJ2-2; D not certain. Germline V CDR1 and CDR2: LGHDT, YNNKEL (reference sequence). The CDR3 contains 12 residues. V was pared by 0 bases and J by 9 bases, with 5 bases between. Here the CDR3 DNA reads TGTGCCAGCAGCCAAGACCCATGGGAGCTGTTTTTT. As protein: CASSQDPWELFF.

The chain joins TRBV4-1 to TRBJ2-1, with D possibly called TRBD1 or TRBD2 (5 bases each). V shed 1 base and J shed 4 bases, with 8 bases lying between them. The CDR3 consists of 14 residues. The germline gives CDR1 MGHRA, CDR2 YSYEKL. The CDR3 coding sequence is TGCGCCAGCAGCCAAGGGGGACCGTACAATGAGCAGTTCTTC. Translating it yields CASSQGGPYNEQFF.

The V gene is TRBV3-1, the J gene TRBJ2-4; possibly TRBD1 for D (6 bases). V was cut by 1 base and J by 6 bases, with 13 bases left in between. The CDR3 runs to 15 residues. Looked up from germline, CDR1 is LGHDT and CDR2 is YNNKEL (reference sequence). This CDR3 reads CASSQVGQARNIQYF. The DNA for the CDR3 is TGTGCCAGCAGCCAAGTGGGACAAGCCCGAAACATTCAGTACTTC. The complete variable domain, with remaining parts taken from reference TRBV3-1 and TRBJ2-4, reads DTAVSQTPKYLVTQMGNDKSIKCEQNLGHDTMYWYKQDSKKFLKIMFSYNNKELIINETVPNRFSPKSPDKAHLNLHINSLELGDSAVYFCASSQVGQARNIQYFGAGTRLSVL.

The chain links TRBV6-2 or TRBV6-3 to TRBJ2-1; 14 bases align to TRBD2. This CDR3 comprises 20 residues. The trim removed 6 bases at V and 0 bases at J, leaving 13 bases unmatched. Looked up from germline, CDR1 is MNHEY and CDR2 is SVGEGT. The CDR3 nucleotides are TGTGCCAGCAGACCACCCCCGGGACTAGCGGGAGTAAGCTCCTACAATGAGCAGTTCTTC. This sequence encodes CASRPPPGLAGVSSYNEQFF.

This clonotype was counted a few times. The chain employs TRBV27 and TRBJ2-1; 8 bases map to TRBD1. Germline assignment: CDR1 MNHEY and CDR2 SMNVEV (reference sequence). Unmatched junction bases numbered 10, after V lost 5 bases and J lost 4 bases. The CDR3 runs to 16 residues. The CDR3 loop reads CASSPQTGALYNEQFF. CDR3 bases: TGTGCCAGCAGTCCTCAGACAGGGGCCCTATACAATGAGCAGTTCTTC.

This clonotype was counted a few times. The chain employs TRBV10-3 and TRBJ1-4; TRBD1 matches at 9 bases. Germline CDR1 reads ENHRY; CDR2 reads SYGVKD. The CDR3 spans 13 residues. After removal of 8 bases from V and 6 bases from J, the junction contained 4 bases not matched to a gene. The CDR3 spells CAIQDRGDEKLFF. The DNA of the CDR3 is TGTGCCATCCAGGACAGGGGAGATGAAAAACTGTTTTTT.

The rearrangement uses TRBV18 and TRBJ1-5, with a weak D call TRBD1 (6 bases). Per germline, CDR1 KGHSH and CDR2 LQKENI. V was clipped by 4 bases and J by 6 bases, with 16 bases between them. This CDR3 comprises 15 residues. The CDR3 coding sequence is TGTGCCAGCTCACTTGTGGGGGGCGGAGGTCAGCCCCAGCATTTT. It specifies CASSLVGGGGQPQHF.

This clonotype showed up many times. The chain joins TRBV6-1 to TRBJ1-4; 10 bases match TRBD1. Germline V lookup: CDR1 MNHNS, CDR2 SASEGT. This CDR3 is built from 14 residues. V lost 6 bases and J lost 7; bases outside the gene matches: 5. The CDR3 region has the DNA TGTGCCAGCAGAACCGGGACAGGGGTTGAAAAACTGTTTTTT. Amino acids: CASRTGTGVEKLFF.

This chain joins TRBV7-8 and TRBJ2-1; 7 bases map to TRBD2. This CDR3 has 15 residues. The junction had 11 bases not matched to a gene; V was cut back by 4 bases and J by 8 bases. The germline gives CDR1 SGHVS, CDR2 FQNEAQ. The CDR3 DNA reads TGTGCCAGCAGCTCATGGCCGAGCGGGAACGATGAGCAGTTCTTC. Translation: CASSSWPSGNDEQFF. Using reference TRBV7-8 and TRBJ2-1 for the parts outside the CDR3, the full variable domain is GAGVSQSPRYKVAKRGQDVALRCDPISGHVSLFWYQQALGQGPEFLTYFQNEAQLDKSGLPSDRFFAERPEGSVSTLKIQRTQQEDSAVYLCASSSWPSGNDEQFFGPGTRLTVL.

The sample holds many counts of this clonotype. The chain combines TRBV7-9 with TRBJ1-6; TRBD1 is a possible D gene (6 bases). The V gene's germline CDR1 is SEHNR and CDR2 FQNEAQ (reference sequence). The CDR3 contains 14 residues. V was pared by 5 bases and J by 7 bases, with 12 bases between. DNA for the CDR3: TGTGCCAGCAGCGCGACAGGACCGAATTCACCCCTCCACTTT. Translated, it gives CASSATGPNSPLHF.

CDR3 sequence reads: CASSYSNFPGAFSPLHF. CDR3 nucleotides: TGTGCCAGCAGTTACTCGAACTTCCCAGGGGCGTTCTCACCCCTCCACTTT. The chain has TRBV6-5 and TRBJ1-6, with D maybe TRBD1 (6 bases). Trimming removed 0 bases from V and 10 bases from J, with 19 bases in between. The CDR3 loop spans 17 amino acids. Germline lookup yields CDR1 MNHEY and CDR2 SVGAGI.

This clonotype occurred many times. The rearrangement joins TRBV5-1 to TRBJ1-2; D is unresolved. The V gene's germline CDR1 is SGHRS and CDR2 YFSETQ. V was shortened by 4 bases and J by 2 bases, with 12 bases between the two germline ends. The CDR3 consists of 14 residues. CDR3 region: CASSPPTLNYGYTF. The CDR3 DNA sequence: TGCGCCAGCAGCCCCCCGACACTCAACTATGGCTACACCTTC.

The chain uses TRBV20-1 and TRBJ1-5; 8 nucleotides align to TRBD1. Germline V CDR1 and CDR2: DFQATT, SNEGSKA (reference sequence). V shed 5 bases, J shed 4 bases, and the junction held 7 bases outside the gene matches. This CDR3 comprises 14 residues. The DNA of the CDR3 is TGCAGTGCTCACAGGGGGGGATGGAATCAGCCCCAGCATTTT. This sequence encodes CSAHRGGWNQPQHF.

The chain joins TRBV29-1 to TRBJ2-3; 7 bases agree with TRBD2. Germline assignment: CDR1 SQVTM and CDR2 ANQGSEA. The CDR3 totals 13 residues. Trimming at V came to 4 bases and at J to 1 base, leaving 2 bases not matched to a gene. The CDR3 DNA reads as TGCAGCGTTGCTAGCGGAGGCACAGATACGCAGTATTTT. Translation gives CSVASGGTDTQYF.